Below, 22 T cell receptor beta chains from the same sample are listed, as sequenced in a study of T cells in Graves' hyperthyroidism and ophthalmopathy. Template material for amplifying TCR beta CDR3 regions consisted of RNA transcripts. An initial round of RT-PCR targeting the TCR CDR3 relied on the HTBI primer set. TCRdb redid the calling of the multiplex PCR reads with MiXCR, one entry per CDR3 protein. Of more than 600,000 distinct CDR3 sequences in the sample, about 17% are singletons; the top ten hold around 7.7%. Sequencing was performed on blood. Receptors originate from a man between 18 and 35 years old with Graves' hyperthyroidism.

This clonotype occurred many times. This chain connects TRBV7-2 to TRBJ2-7; weak D call: TRBD1 (6 bases). Trimming shortened V by 5 bases and J by 3 bases, and 14 bases separated the two germline ends. Germline V gives CDR1 SGHTA, CDR2 FQGNSA. The CDR3 length is 14 residues. The CDR3, as DNA: TGTGCCAGCAGCCCATCGACAGGATTCTACGAGCAGTACTTC. As protein: CASSPSTGFYEQYF.

There are many counts of this clonotype. This sequence joins TRBV20-1 and TRBJ1-5, with D unresolved. Germline-derived CDR1 and CDR2 are DFQATT and SNEGSKA (reference sequence). This CDR3 region has 15 residues. Trimming removed 1 base from V and 1 base from J, with 11 bases in between. This chain's CDR3 is CSARAPGRSNQPQHF. DNA for the CDR3: TGCAGTGCTAGAGCCCCCGGTAGGAGCAATCAGCCCCAGCATTTT.

The J gene is TRBJ2-2, the V gene TRBV6-1; 10 positions agree with TRBD2. The CDR3 runs to 17 residues. CDR1 and CDR2 (germline): MNHNS, SASEGT. V was clipped by 1 base and J by 2 bases; unmatched bases: 4. The CDR3 DNA reads TGTGCCAGCAGTGAAGGCGGACTAGCGGAAAACACCGGGGAGCTGTTTTTT. This encodes CASSEGGLAENTGELFF.

This chain connects TRBV29-1 to TRBJ1-1; D unresolved. V lost 4 bases, J lost 4 bases, and 7 bases lay in between. Germline CDR1 and CDR2: SQVTM and ANQGSEA. The CDR3 is 11 amino acids. The CDR3, as DNA: TGCAGCGTTGGAACAAGCACTGAAGCTTTCTTT. It yields the protein CSVGTSTEAFF.

In this sample, this clonotype turned up a few times. The rearrangement joins TRBV6-1 to TRBJ1-4, with 7 bases matching TRBD1. V dropped 5 bases and J dropped 7; count of bases not matched to a gene: 10. The CDR3 has 15 residues. Germline lookup yields CDR1 MNHNS and CDR2 SASEGT. The CDR3 loop is CASSQQGLVGEKLFF. CDR3 nucleotide sequence: TGTGCCAGCAGTCAACAGGGGTTAGTCGGTGAAAAACTGTTTTTT.

This chain connects TRBV4-2 to TRBJ2-3; D is possibly TRBD1 (6 bases). The germline V and J ends were trimmed by 3 bases and 0 bases, with 19 bases remaining between them. Looked up from germline, CDR1 is LGHNA and CDR2 is YNFKEQ. This CDR3 comprises 18 residues. CDR3 coding DNA: TGTGCCAGCAGCCAGAAGGACAGAGCACTTCAGAGCACAGATACGCAGTATTTT. It specifies CASSQKDRALQSTDTQYF.

In its sample, this clonotype was seen many times. The chain recombines TRBV30 with TRBJ2-3; 11 bases agree with TRBD1. The V and J ends lost 2 bases and 4 bases, in that order; junction bases with no gene match: 2. This CDR3 spans 14 amino acids. Germline CDR1 and CDR2: GTSNPN and SVGIG (reference sequence). The CDR3 DNA is TGTGCCTGGAGTCCGGGACAGGGGGCAGATACGCAGTATTTT. It specifies CAWSPGQGADTQYF.

This clonotype was counted many times. The chain has TRBV6-1 and TRBJ2-7; TRBD2 might be the D (5 bases). Trimming took 4 bases from V and 0 from J, leaving 13 bases between them. Germline lookup yields CDR1 MNHNS and CDR2 SASEGT. The length of the CDR3 is 15 residues. Written as DNA, the CDR3 is TGTGCCAGCAGTGTCCGGACTCACAGCTCCTACGAGCAGTACTTC. It yields the protein CASSVRTHSSYEQYF.

The chain employs TRBV4-2 and TRBJ1-5; the D is unclear. This CDR3 spans 15 amino acids. Trimming shortened V by 4 bases and J by 2 bases, and 12 bases separated the two germline ends. The germline V gene has CDR1 LGHNA and CDR2 YNFKEQ. This CDR3 reads CASSPSADRNQPQHF. For the CDR3, the DNA is TGTGCCAGCAGCCCAAGTGCAGATCGCAATCAGCCCCAGCATTTT.

The V and J genes are TRBV7-2 and TRBJ2-7, with D possibly being TRBD2 (6 bases). CDR3 length equals 14 residues. CDR1 SGHTA and CDR2 FQGNSA come from the germline V gene. V was trimmed by 0 bases and J by 6 bases, leaving 12 bases between them. The CDR3 DNA sequence: TGTGCCAGCAGCTTAGCACAAACTAGCTCCGAGCAGTACTTC. It specifies CASSLAQTSSEQYF.

The table lists this clonotype with many counts. The rearrangement uses TRBV27 and TRBJ2-7; no firm D call. The CDR3 contains 13 residues. CDR1 and CDR2 from the germline V gene are MNHEY and SMNVEV (reference sequence). The V gene lost 5 bases and the J gene lost 1 base, with 9 bases spanning the gap. In DNA, the CDR3 is TGTGCCAGCAGTAGGCGGAGTTCCTACGAGCAGTACTTC. Encoded protein: CASSRRSSYEQYF.

The chain joins TRBV6-1 to TRBJ2-3, with D possibly matching TRBD1 (6 bases). This CDR3 spans 13 amino acids. Trimming took off 11 bases at V and 4 bases at J, with 16 bases between the two ends. Germline V gene data show CDR1 as MNHNS and CDR2 as SASEGT. For the CDR3, the DNA is TGTGCCTTCTCCCCCAGACAGGCAGATACGCAGTATTTT. Translated: CAFSPRQADTQYF.

At least ten counts were recorded for this clonotype. The chain links TRBV2 to TRBJ2-1; D is uncertain. CDR1 is SNHLY and CDR2 is FYNNEI in the germline V gene. The ends were cut back, 3 bases at V and 6 bases at J, with 3 bases in the middle. The length of the CDR3 is 11 residues. The CDR3 DNA is TGTGCCAGCAGTGACTTCAATGAGCAGTTCTTC. Its protein product is CASSDFNEQFF.

In its sample, this clonotype was seen many times. V is TRBV2 and J is TRBJ2-5; TRBD2 might be the D (5 bases). Trimming pared 7 bases from V and 4 bases from J, leaving 7 bases between. Germline loops: CDR1 SNHLY, CDR2 FYNNEI. The CDR3 extends over 11 amino acids. The CDR3 region has the DNA TGTGCCAGCAAGGCGGGAGAGACCCAGTACTTC. Residues: CASKAGETQYF.

This clonotype occurred once. The rearrangement uses TRBV12-3 or TRBV12-4 and TRBJ2-1; TRBD2 might be the D (6 bases). The CDR3 loop spans 16 amino acids. V lost 3 bases to trimming and J lost 10 bases, with 22 bases between them. CDR3: CASSLDFPNFGGEQFF. DNA of the CDR3: TGTGCCAGCAGTTTGGACTTTCCTAATTTCGGGGGAGAGCAGTTCTTC.

This clonotype was found many times. The chain joins TRBV2 to TRBJ2-1; 9 bases align to TRBD2. Per germline, CDR1 SNHLY and CDR2 FYNNEI. The CDR3 consists of 13 residues. With V trimmed by 8 bases and J by 4 bases, 3 bases remained unmatched. The CDR3 protein is CASSAGGYNEQFF. Here the CDR3 DNA reads TGTGCCAGCTCAGCGGGAGGATACAATGAGCAGTTCTTC.

J is TRBJ2-4 and V is TRBV3-1, with 7 bases lining up with TRBD1. Germline V lookup: CDR1 LGHDT, CDR2 YNNKEL (reference sequence). The CDR3 consists of 14 residues. J lost 3 bases, V lost 4 bases, and 3 bases had no gene match. CDR3 nucleotide sequence: TGTGCCAGCAGCCGAACAGGGGTCAAAAACATTCAGTACTTC. Amino acid sequence: CASSRTGVKNIQYF. Looking up the rest from reference TRBV3-1 and TRBJ2-4 gives the full variable domain: DTAVSQTPKYLVTQMGNDKSIKCEQNLGHDTMYWYKQDSKKFLKIMFSYNNKELIINETVPNRFSPKSPDKAHLNLHINSLELGDSAVYFCASSRTGVKNIQYFGAGTRLSVL.

The rearrangement uses TRBV20-1 and TRBJ1-6; 8 bases agree with TRBD1. J lost 7 bases, V lost 3 bases, and 11 bases had no gene match. Germline-derived CDR1 and CDR2 are DFQATT and SNEGSKA (reference sequence). The CDR3 covers 16 residues. The CDR3 reads CSASDNRQGRNSPLHF. The DNA for the CDR3 is TGCAGTGCTAGCGACAATCGACAGGGGAGGAATTCACCCCTCCACTTT.

This clonotype was seen ten or more times. The V gene is TRBV11-3, the J gene TRBJ2-7, with a weak D call TRBD1 (6 bases). Trimming shortened V by 5 bases and J by 5 bases, and 19 bases separated the two germline ends. The V gene's germline CDR1 is SGHNT and CDR2 YENEEA. The CDR3 has 15 residues. This CDR3 reads CASSRGRTALDEQYF. CDR3 DNA sequence: TGTGCCAGCAGCCGCGGAAGGACAGCCCTGGACGAGCAGTACTTC.

The table lists this clonotype with many counts. The chain combines TRBV6-6 with TRBJ2-7, with D unresolved. This CDR3 has 15 amino acids. With 0 bases removed from V and 5 bases from J, the gap between germline ends came to 14 bases. The germline CDR1 and CDR2 sequences are MNHNY and SVGAGI (reference sequence). CDR3 amino acids: CASSYSTARDNEQYF. The CDR3 nucleotides are TGTGCCAGCAGTTACTCGACGGCCAGAGATAACGAGCAGTACTTC.

This clonotype turned up a few times. The rearrangement uses TRBV27 and TRBJ2-1; D is undetermined. The V gene's germline CDR1 is MNHEY and CDR2 SMNVEV (reference sequence). The germline V and J ends were trimmed by 0 bases and 4 bases, with 13 bases remaining between them. This CDR3 has 16 amino acids. The CDR3, as DNA: TGTGCCAGCAGTTTATCGGTCCAGATGGTTTACAATGAGCAGTTCTTC. Its translation: CASSLSVQMVYNEQFF.

This chain links TRBV4-1 with TRBJ2-1; TRBD1 aligns across 9 bases. V dropped 3 bases and J dropped 7; count of bases not matched to a gene: 7. CDR3 length equals 15 residues. Germline CDR1 MGHRA, CDR2 YSYEKL. The CDR3 region is CASSQPGTGSNEQFF. The CDR3 region has the DNA TGCGCCAGCAGCCAGCCAGGGACAGGGTCGAATGAGCAGTTCTTC.